This T cell receptor (beta chain) emerged from a study of cytomegalovirus exposure and HLA in healthy donors. For the study at large: Genetic ancestry analysis placed under 90% of the 300 to 400 donors that were genotyped in the Caucasian-associated cluster.

Study-wide results and limits: Most of the TCR beta V segments (in an earlier analysis) were productive either about 87% or about 30% of the time. A cluster of highly shared sequence variants was likely a sequencing artifact.

The CDR3 loop spans 17 amino acids. Germline loops: CDR1 LGHNT, CDR2 FRNRAP. V was pared by 0 bases and J by 0 bases, with 4 bases of the junction left unmatched. Amplification used 60 Vbeta primers and 13 Jbeta primers. Using immunoSEQ multiplex PCR, the repertoire was profiled, and TCRdb retains in-frame clones only, with some absent. Of about 160,000 clones in the sample, around 85% are singletons; the top ten hold about 0.9%. Turning to this clone: The antigen remains unidentified.

This receptor was taken from a woman aged 25 to 39 in good health and CMV-seronegative. Sequencing was carried out using PBMCs. The V gene is TRBV12-5, the J gene TRBJ1-3; 8 nucleotides match TRBD1. The CDR3 protein is CASGLVATGDSGNTIYF. CDR3 nucleotide sequence: TGTGCTAGTGGTTTGGTGGCGACAGGGGACTCTGGAAACACCATATATTTT.